This is a list of T cell receptor beta chains from one sample in a study of radiation and T cells in renal cell carcinoma. TCRdb's copy holds only in-frame clones and misses some; the assay was immunoSEQ multiplex PCR. Altogether over 120,000 clones are present, approximately 86% being singletons, with the ten largest covering 15% to 20%. Sequences were derived from blood, sampled from a patient whose treatment included radiotherapy and nephrectomy. The receptor source for this set is a woman between 50 and 59 years old with renal cell carcinoma. CDR3s include the opening cysteine and the closing phenylalanine or tryptophan. Fields, in order: CDR3 length, J gene, clone size, V gene, D gene, CDR3 protein, CDR3 DNA. D genes are given only for firm matches. A clone size is listed for some rows: how often the clone was seen (once, few, many), or a class if it is expanded.

len: 16
j_gene: TRBJ2-3
abundance: -
v_gene: TRBV28
d_gene: -
CDR3aa: CASSAPKHRGTDTQYF
CDR3nt: TGTGCCAGCAGTGCTCCCAAACACCGGGGCACAGATACGCAGTATTTT

len: 14
j_gene: TRBJ1-5
abundance: few
v_gene: TRBV5-6
d_gene: -
CDR3aa: CASSLTGRYVGQHF
CDR3nt: TGTGCCAGCAGCTTGACAGGGCGCTATGTCGGCCAGCATTTT

len: 12
j_gene: TRBJ2-3
abundance: -
v_gene: TRBV25-1
d_gene: -
CDR3aa: CASSQGDRQKYF
CDR3nt: TGTGCTAGCAGCCAAGGGGACCGACAGAAGTATTTT

len: 16
j_gene: TRBJ2-3
abundance: -
v_gene: TRBV30
d_gene: -
CDR3aa: CAWTQPGRTSTDTQYF
CDR3nt: TGTGCCTGGACCCAACCGGGACGGACTAGCACAGATACGCAGTATTTT

len: 15
j_gene: TRBJ2-7
abundance: -
v_gene: TRBV5-4
d_gene: -
CDR3aa: CASSSRGYGTDEQYF
CDR3nt: TGTGCCAGCAGCTCACGGGGCTATGGGACTGACGAGCAGTACTTC

len: 14
j_gene: TRBJ1-5
abundance: -
v_gene: TRBV15
d_gene: -
CDR3aa: CATSGVRGSQPQHF
CDR3nt: TGTGCCACCAGCGGAGTCCGGGGGAGTCAGCCCCAGCATTTT

len: 15
j_gene: TRBJ2-7
abundance: -
v_gene: TRBV2
d_gene: -
CDR3aa: CASSRGAMGNSEQYF
CDR3nt: TGTGCCAGCAGTAGGGGAGCCATGGGAAACTCCGAGCAGTACTTC

len: 12
j_gene: TRBJ1-2
abundance: -
v_gene: TRBV2
d_gene: -
CDR3aa: CANVVGNYGYTF
CDR3nt: TGTGCCAACGTGGTTGGGAACTATGGCTACACCTTC

len: 16
j_gene: TRBJ2-2
abundance: -
v_gene: TRBV7-2
d_gene: TRBD1
CDR3aa: CASSPQGAFEGGELFF
CDR3nt: TGTGCCAGCAGCCCGCAGGGGGCGTTTGAAGGCGGGGAGCTGTTTTTT

len: 17
j_gene: TRBJ1-1
abundance: many
v_gene: TRBV15
d_gene: -
CDR3aa: CATSRDGGGAGDTEAFF
CDR3nt: TGTGCCACCAGCAGAGATGGGGGGGGCGCCGGGGACACTGAAGCTTTCTTT